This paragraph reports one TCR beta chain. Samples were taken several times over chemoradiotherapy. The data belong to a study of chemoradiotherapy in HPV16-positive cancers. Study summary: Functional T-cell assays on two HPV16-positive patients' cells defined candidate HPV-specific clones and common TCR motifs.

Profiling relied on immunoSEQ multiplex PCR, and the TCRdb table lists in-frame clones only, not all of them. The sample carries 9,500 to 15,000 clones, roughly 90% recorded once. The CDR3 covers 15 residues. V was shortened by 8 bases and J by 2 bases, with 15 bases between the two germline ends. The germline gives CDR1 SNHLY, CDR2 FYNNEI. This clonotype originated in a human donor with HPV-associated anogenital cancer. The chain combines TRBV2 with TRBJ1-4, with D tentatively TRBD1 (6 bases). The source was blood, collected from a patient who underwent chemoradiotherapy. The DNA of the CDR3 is TGTGCCAGCCGTCTTACAGGGTCCACTAATGAAAAACTGTTTTTT. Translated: CASRLTGSTNEKLFF. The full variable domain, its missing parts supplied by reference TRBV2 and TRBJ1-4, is EPEVTQTPSHQVTQMGQEVILRCVPISNHLYFYWYRQILGQKVEFLVSFYNNEISEKSEIFDDQFSVERPDGSNFTLKIRSTKLEDSAMYFCASRLTGSTNEKLFFGSGTQLSVL.